One and the same sample provided the 8 T cell receptor beta chains below, sequenced in a study of T-cell reconstitution after alpha-beta-depleted transplantation in children. Preparing the TCRbeta library involved the use of unique molecular identifiers. Each CDR3 protein gets one entry after TCRdb re-called the PCR reads with MiXCR. The sample shows approximately 500,000 distinct CDR3 sequences, approximately 10% of them seen only once. The specimen was PBMCs, collected before TCRalphabeta/CD19-depleted stem cell transplant. The source is a child aged 2-15 years with inherited bone marrow failure, due to receive a stem cell transplant.

This clonotype showed up many times. The chain uses TRBV5-1 and TRBJ2-5; 10 bases match TRBD2. J was trimmed by 2 bases and V by 4 bases; bases with no gene match: 11. The CDR3 is made up of 17 amino acids. In germline, CDR1 is SGHRS, CDR2 YFSETQ. CDR3 DNA sequence: TGCGCCAGCAGCGACACACCTAGCGGGAGATTTCAAGAGACCCAGTACTTC. This gives the protein CASSDTPSGRFQETQYF.

This clonotype appeared many times. The rearrangement links TRBV12-3 or TRBV12-4 to TRBJ2-1; D is undetermined. Trimming stripped 7 bases from V and 3 bases from J, with 4 bases between. The CDR3 contains 11 residues. CDR3: CASKNYNEQFF. CDR3 nucleotide sequence: TGTGCCAGCAAGAACTACAATGAGCAGTTCTTC.

This clonotype has ten or more counts. The rearrangement links TRBV4-3 to TRBJ2-2, with D maybe TRBD2 (6 bases). Germline values: CDR1 LGHNA, CDR2 YSLEER. V lost 0 bases to trimming and J lost 10 bases, with 9 bases between them. This CDR3 has 13 amino acids. The CDR3 is CASSQEGGPELFF. CDR3 DNA: TGCGCCAGCAGCCAAGAGGGGGGACCGGAGCTGTTTTTT.

This clonotype was detected ten times or more. This chain uses TRBV5-1 with TRBJ2-3; D gene uncertain. The CDR3 has 15 amino acids. Germline V gene data show CDR1 as SGHRS and CDR2 as YFSETQ. V lost 1 base, J lost 1 base, and 10 bases lay in between. The CDR3 here is CASSLLFRGTDTQYF. As DNA, the CDR3 is TGCGCCAGCAGCTTGCTCTTCCGGGGCACAGATACGCAGTATTTT.

Many counts were recorded for this clonotype. The J gene is TRBJ2-7, the V gene TRBV28, with 9 bases that match TRBD1. Trimming at V came to 9 bases and at J to 1 base, leaving 10 bases not matched to a gene. Germline V gene lookup returns CDR1 MDHEN and CDR2 SYDVKM. The CDR3 extends over 15 amino acids. This CDR3 reads CASSLPDRGSYEQYF. The DNA for the CDR3 is TGTGCCAGTTCCCTCCCCGACAGGGGGTCCTACGAGCAGTACTTC.

This clonotype came up many times. Here the CDR3 DNA reads TGTGCCTGGAGGTTCTTCCACGAGCAGTACTTC. Translation: CAWRFFHEQYF. This sequence joins TRBV30 and TRBJ2-7; D not certain. This CDR3 is built from 11 residues. CDR1 and CDR2 (germline): GTSNPN, SVGIG (reference sequence). V was shortened by 3 bases and J by 5 bases, with 8 bases between the two germline ends.

The sample holds a few counts of this clonotype. This chain connects TRBV3-1 to TRBJ2-7; no definite D call. The V end was cut by 5 bases, the J end by 4 bases, with 12 bases between. Per germline, CDR1 LGHDT and CDR2 YNNKEL (reference sequence). CDR3 size: 13 residues. The DNA of the CDR3 is TGTGCCAGCAGCACCCGGATATTATACGAGCAGTACTTC. Protein: CASSTRILYEQYF.

This clonotype has at least ten counts. The V gene is TRBV20-1, the J gene TRBJ2-1; D might be TRBD2 (6 bases). This CDR3 has 14 amino acids. The germline V gene encodes CDR1 DFQATT and CDR2 SNEGSKA (reference sequence). V was pared by 6 bases and J by 7 bases, with 19 bases between. This chain's CDR3 is CSASGDFGTNEQFF. In nucleotides, the CDR3 is TGCAGTGCAAGTGGGGACTTCGGGACGAATGAGCAGTTCTTC.